Below, 5 T cell receptor beta chains from the same sample are listed, as sequenced in a study of blood T cell repertoires in COVID-19. Only in-frame clones appear in the TCRdb table, and some are missing; sequencing was by immunoSEQ multiplex PCR. The sample carries under 300,000 clones, around 84% recorded once. Sequenced: peripheral blood. The source of these receptors is a woman aged 18-35 years with acute or convalescent COVID-19.

The V call is TRBV19, the J call TRBJ2-1; 9 bases agree with TRBD2. The CDR3 has 19 residues. Germline values: CDR1 LNHDA, CDR2 SQIVND (reference sequence). V shed 7 bases and J 9 bases; nucleotides not matched to a gene: 25. Here the CDR3 reads CASKWGIKRAGGRAAEQFF. The CDR3 DNA reads TGTGCCAGTAAGTGGGGGATAAAGAGAGCTGGCGGGAGGGCCGCTGAGCAGTTCTTC.

This clone has only one observation. The chain recombines TRBV7-6 with TRBJ2-1; 7 positions match TRBD2. CDR3 size: 18 residues. The germline CDR1 and CDR2 sequences are SGHVS and FNYEAQ. The V and J ends lost 1 base and 3 bases, in that order; junction bases with no gene match: 12. The CDR3 DNA reads as TGTGCCAGCAGCTTAGTGGGTCTTGCGGGAGATAACTACAATGAGCAGTTCTTC. It encodes CASSLVGLAGDNYNEQFF.

The chain recombines TRBV6-5 with TRBJ1-5; TRBD1 matches 7 bases. CDR1 and CDR2 (germline): MNHEY, SVGAGI. This CDR3 comprises 15 residues. V lost 4 bases to trimming and J lost 5 bases; unmatched junction nucleotides: 8. The CDR3, as DNA: TGTGCCAGCAGTTTAGGTCGACAGGGAGATCAGCCCCAGCATTTT. Protein sequence: CASSLGRQGDQPQHF.

This chain connects TRBV7-3 to TRBJ2-2, with 9 bases that match TRBD2. V was pared by 5 bases and J by 7 bases, with 17 bases of the junction left unmatched. The germline V gene has CDR1 SGHTA and CDR2 FQGTGA. This CDR3 comprises 18 residues. DNA of the CDR3: TGTGCCAGCAGCCCGAATCCCGGCCTAGCGGGGAGTGGCGGGGAGCTGTTTTTT. Amino acid sequence: CASSPNPGLAGSGGELFF. Complete variable domain (other parts from reference TRBV7-3 and TRBJ2-2): GAGVSQTPSNKVTEKGKYVELRCDPISGHTALYWYRQSLGQGPEFLIYFQGTGAADDSGLPNDRFFAVRPEGSVSTLKIQRTERGDSAVYLCASSPNPGLAGSGGELFFGEGSRLTVL.

This clone was counted only a few times. The genes are TRBV19 and TRBJ1-1; 9 nucleotides agree with TRBD1. V dropped 5 bases and J dropped 3; count of bases not matched to a gene: 4. The CDR3 sequence is 14 residues long. Germline CDR1 reads LNHDA; CDR2 reads SQIVND (reference sequence). CDR3 nucleotides: TGTGCCAGTAGTCCAAGACAGGGGGACACTGAAGCTTTCTTT. This codes for CASSPRQGDTEAFF.